Included here is one T cell receptor beta chain sequence, with context. The CDR3 is 12 amino acids. Trimming pared 4 bases from V and 8 bases from J, leaving 9 bases between. Germline loops: CDR1 SNHLY, CDR2 FYNNEI. A multiplex PCR was run with 60 Vbeta primers and 13 Jbeta primers. Here immunoSEQ multiplex PCR was the method, and the copy in TCRdb shows in-frame clones only, minus some. This table holds tens of thousands of clones, roughly 86% found once. The data were obtained in a study of cytomegalovirus exposure and HLA in healthy donors. The chain recombines TRBV2 with TRBJ2-1; D remains unclear. This receptor was identified in a man aged 25 to 45 in good health and CMV-seropositive. Specimen: PBMCs. The CDR3 DNA reads as TGTGCCAGCAGTGGAGATACTGATGAGCAGTTCTTC. As protein: CASSGDTDEQFF.